One sample yielded the 28 T cell receptor beta chains listed below, sequenced in a study of T-cell memory formation after mild COVID-19. TCRdb re-analysed the 5' RACE reads in MiXCR, keeping a single row per CDR3 protein. The data show 180,000 or so distinct CDR3 sequences, roughly 12% seen once. Specimen: PBMCs or a T cell subset sorted from them (not recorded which). Source of these receptors: a man younger than 35 who had mild COVID-19 (a few samples of this study predate the infection). Cell type and time point are not known.

This clonotype showed up many times. The chain employs TRBV20-1 and TRBJ2-3; a possible D gene is TRBD2 (5 bases). V lost 6 bases and J lost 2, with 18 bases in between. Germline assignment: CDR1 DFQATT and CDR2 SNEGSKA (reference sequence). The CDR3 is made up of 15 amino acids. This chain's CDR3 is CSATSQIAHTDTQYF. CDR3 in DNA: TGCAGTGCGACGAGTCAAATAGCGCACACAGATACGCAGTATTTT.

This chain uses TRBV20-1 with TRBJ2-7; 11 bases agree with TRBD1. The germline V gene encodes CDR1 DFQATT and CDR2 SNEGSKA (reference sequence). V lost 1 base and J lost 3; bases outside the gene matches: 2. The CDR3 spans 14 residues. This chain's CDR3 is CSARVDRGRYEQYF. The CDR3 nucleotides read TGCAGTGCTAGAGTGGACAGGGGGCGCTACGAGCAGTACTTC.

This rearrangement joins TRBV18 to TRBJ2-1; D may correspond to TRBD1 or TRBD2 (5 bases each). V shed 3 bases and J shed 5 bases, with 11 bases lying between them. Germline V gene lookup returns CDR1 KGHSH and CDR2 LQKENI. The CDR3 is made up of 14 amino acids. The CDR3 DNA sequence: TGTGCCAGCTCACCGGTTGGGGGAGACAATGAGCAGTTCTTC. The encoded protein is CASSPVGGDNEQFF.

J is TRBJ1-1 and V is TRBV12-3 or TRBV12-4; D is possibly TRBD1 (5 bases). The V end lost 3 bases, the J end lost 0 bases, and 8 bases lay between the germline ends. This CDR3 comprises 14 residues. CDR3 sequence (DNA): TGTGCCAGCAGTTTGCGGGGACTGAACACTGAAGCTTTCTTT. Translation gives CASSLRGLNTEAFF.

This sequence joins TRBV10-3 and TRBJ2-7, with TRBD1 matching 7 bases. Per the germline V gene, CDR1 is ENHRY and CDR2 is SYGVKD. There are 14 residues in the CDR3. V shed 1 base, J shed 4 bases, and the junction held 4 bases outside the gene matches. The CDR3 loop is CAISEYQGDYEQYF. The CDR3 coding sequence is TGTGCCATCAGTGAGTACCAGGGGGATTACGAGCAGTACTTC.

This clonotype was counted only a few times. The chain links TRBV20-1 to TRBJ1-6, with 10 bases that match TRBD1. Germline assignment: CDR1 DFQATT and CDR2 SNEGSKA (reference sequence). This CDR3 has 13 amino acids. As DNA, the CDR3 is TGCACCGCCCCGGGACAGGGGTATTCACCCCTCCACTTT. It specifies CTAPGQGYSPLHF.

This chain joins TRBV11-2 and TRBJ2-7; TRBD2 agrees at 12 bases. Germline-derived CDR1 and CDR2 are SGHAT and FQNNGV. CDR3 length: 19 residues. V lost 3 bases and J lost 7; bases outside the gene matches: 19. CDR3 coding DNA: TGTGCCAGCAGCTTGGATTTAGGGCTAGCGGGGGGGCGATGGCAAGAGCAGTACGTC. Amino acids: CASSLDLGLAGGRWQEQYV.

The rearrangement uses TRBV6-2 or TRBV6-3 and TRBJ2-1, with 8 bases matching TRBD2. The CDR3 has 14 residues. Unmatched junction bases numbered 4, after V lost 4 bases and J lost 5 bases. In germline, CDR1 is MNHEY, CDR2 SVGEGT. CDR3: CASSSRGGHNEQFF. DNA of the CDR3: TGTGCCAGCAGTTCTCGGGGGGGGCACAATGAGCAGTTCTTC.

This clonotype has a handful of counts. The chain recombines TRBV7-9 with TRBJ1-1; D gene ambiguous. The CDR3 loop spans 13 amino acids. V was shortened by 0 bases and J by 1 base, with 3 bases between the two germline ends. Per germline, CDR1 SEHNR and CDR2 FQNEAQ (reference sequence). This CDR3 is CASSLARNTEAFF. CDR3 nucleotides: TGTGCCAGCAGCTTAGCGAGGAACACTGAAGCTTTCTTT. The whole variable domain, filled in from reference TRBV7-9 and TRBJ1-1, reads DTGVSQNPRHKITKRGQNVTFRCDPISEHNRLYWYRQTLGQGPEFLTYFQNEAQLEKSRLLSDRFSAERPKGSFSTLEIQRTEQGDSAMYLCASSLARNTEAFFGQGTRLTVV.

The chain combines TRBV7-9 with TRBJ2-7, with a tentative D call TRBD2 (6 bases). The CDR3 is made up of 14 amino acids. CDR1 is SEHNR, CDR2 FQNEAQ, per germline (reference sequence). The CDR3: CASSLSRDSDEQYV. The CDR3 DNA reads TGTGCCAGCAGCTTATCGAGGGACTCCGACGAGCAGTACGTC.

The V gene is TRBV5-1, the J gene TRBJ2-5; 11 bases are shared with TRBD1. With V trimmed by 4 bases and J by 5 bases, 7 bases remained unmatched. Germline CDR1 reads SGHRS; CDR2 reads YFSETQ. The CDR3 loop spans 15 amino acids. CDR3 region: CASSPGQGVGETQYF. In DNA, the CDR3 is TGCGCCAGCAGCCCGGGACAGGGGGTTGGGGAGACCCAGTACTTC.

This clonotype appeared a few times. V and J are TRBV7-7 and TRBJ2-7; either TRBD1 or TRBD2 may supply D (6 bases each). The CDR3 has 15 residues. V was shortened by 0 bases and J by 3 bases, with 12 bases between the two germline ends. The germline V gene has CDR1 SSHAT and CDR2 FNYEAQ (reference sequence). CDR3: CASSLAGGTYYEQYF. The CDR3 nucleotides read TGTGCCAGCAGCTTAGCAGGGGGGACCTACTACGAGCAGTACTTC.

CDR3 in DNA: TGCGCCAGCAGCAGTCCAGACAGGGGGAACACTGAAGCTTTCTTT. This gives the protein CASSSPDRGNTEAFF. The chain links TRBV5-1 to TRBJ1-1; TRBD1 aligns across 8 bases. Germline loops: CDR1 SGHRS, CDR2 YFSETQ. This CDR3 is built from 15 residues. Germline trimming cut 4 bases from V and 1 base from J; bases unmatched to any gene: 6.

The chain combines TRBV7-8 with TRBJ2-7, with TRBD1 as a possible D gene (6 bases). CDR3 length equals 14 residues. The germline V gene has CDR1 SGHVS and CDR2 FQNEAQ. Deletions cut 4 bases from V and 5 bases from J, with 15 bases between. CDR3 sequence reads: CASSSELGANEQYV. CDR3 bases: TGTGCCAGCAGCTCCGAACTGGGGGCGAACGAGCAGTACGTC.

V gene TRBV7-2 combines with J gene TRBJ2-5; TRBD2 matches at 13 bases. CDR1 and CDR2 (germline): SGHTA, FQGNSA. V lost 5 bases, J lost 5 bases, and 8 bases stayed unmatched. This CDR3 spans 16 amino acids. The CDR3 sequence: CASSRSEGLAGETQYF. For the CDR3, the DNA is TGTGCCAGCAGCCGAAGTGAGGGACTAGCGGGGGAGACCCAGTACTTC.

This chain links TRBV29-1 with TRBJ1-1; maybe TRBD1 (6 bases). CDR1 and CDR2 (germline): SQVTM, ANQGSEA. The CDR3 spans 12 residues. V lost 7 bases and J lost 7, with 16 bases in between. CDR3 in amino acids: CSGALGQLEAFF. CDR3 DNA sequence: TGCAGCGGCGCCCTTGGACAGCTTGAAGCTTTCTTT. The full variable domain, in which reference TRBV29-1 and TRBJ1-1 provide the parts outside the CDR3, is SAVISQKPSRDICQRGTSLTIQCQVDSQVTMMFWYRQQPGQSLTLIATANQGSEATYESGFVIDKFPISRPNLTFSTLTVSNMSPEDSSIYLCSGALGQLEAFFGQGTRLTVV.

DNA of the CDR3: TGTGCCAGCAGCCAATCGGGTGGCGGGGGCCTCAACTATGGCTACACCTTC. As protein: CASSQSGGGGLNYGYTF. The V gene is TRBV4-2, the J gene TRBJ1-2; TRBD1 might be the D (6 bases). Germline V CDR1 and CDR2: LGHNA, YNFKEQ. Trimming cost V 2 bases and J 2 bases, with 18 bases left between them. The CDR3 loop spans 17 amino acids.

The rearrangement links TRBV10-3 to TRBJ1-5; D gene uncertain. The CDR3 spans 13 residues. In germline, CDR1 is ENHRY, CDR2 SYGVKD. V lost 11 bases and J lost 5, with 16 bases in between. The CDR3 DNA is TGTGCCGCCGGTCGCGGTGGTTATCAGCCCCAGCATTTT. Amino acids: CAAGRGGYQPQHF.

This chain joins TRBV5-1 and TRBJ2-3; D ambiguous. The length of the CDR3 is 13 residues. Germline V gene lookup returns CDR1 SGHRS and CDR2 YFSETQ. Trimming pared 4 bases from V and 5 bases from J, leaving 11 bases between. CDR3 amino acids: CASSPGVGDTQYF. CDR3 in DNA: TGCGCCAGCAGCCCGGGTGTTGGAGATACGCAGTATTTT.

This clonotype was counted only a few times. This chain links TRBV29-1 with TRBJ2-3, with D possibly matching TRBD1 (5 bases). V dropped 3 bases and J dropped 0 bases, with 19 bases sitting between them. The CDR3 totals 17 residues. Germline assignment: CDR1 SQVTM and CDR2 ANQGSEA. As DNA, the CDR3 is TGCAGCGTTGAGATGCAGGGCCTATTTACTAGCACAGATACGCAGTATTTT. It codes for CSVEMQGLFTSTDTQYF.

The J gene is TRBJ2-1, the V gene TRBV11-2; 12 bases fit TRBD2. The junction had 7 bases not matched to a gene; V was cut back by 4 bases and J by 9 bases. The CDR3 spans 15 residues. Per germline, CDR1 SGHAT and CDR2 FQNNGV. The chain's CDR3 is CASSSQGLAGSEQFF. DNA for the CDR3: TGTGCCAGCAGCTCCCAAGGACTAGCGGGGAGTGAGCAGTTCTTC.

This clonotype was seen many times. The chain combines TRBV12-3 or TRBV12-4 with TRBJ1-5; 11 bases align to TRBD1. The CDR3 loop spans 14 amino acids. V was clipped by 5 bases and J by 6 bases; unmatched bases: 3. CDR3 bases: TGTGCCAGCAGTACTGGGACAGGGGGTCAGCCCCAGCATTTT. Amino acid sequence: CASSTGTGGQPQHF.

The chain combines TRBV20-1 with TRBJ1-4, with 12 bases fitting TRBD1. The CDR3 is made up of 19 amino acids. The junction had 16 bases not matched to a gene; V was cut back by 0 bases and J by 8 bases. Germline V gene sequence: CDR1 DFQATT, CDR2 SNEGSKA (reference sequence). CDR3 coding DNA: TGCAGTGCTAGAGATCGGGAGGGGACAGGGGGCCTGTCACGGGAAAAACTGTTTTTT. Its translation: CSARDREGTGGLSREKLFF.

This clonotype was seen only a few times. The chain carries TRBV12-3 or TRBV12-4 and TRBJ2-5; TRBD1 aligns across 10 bases. Unmatched junction bases numbered 6, after V lost 3 bases and J lost 5 bases. CDR3 length equals 15 residues. The CDR3 DNA reads TGTGCCAGCAGTTTCGGGACAGGGGTGCAGGAGACCCAGTACTTC. Translated, it gives CASSFGTGVQETQYF.

This clonotype was counted at least ten times. This rearrangement joins TRBV19 to TRBJ1-1; the match to TRBD1 covers 8 bases. The germline V gene has CDR1 LNHDA and CDR2 SQIVND (reference sequence). CDR3 size: 13 residues. J lost 9 bases, V lost 1 base, and 4 bases had no gene match. The CDR3, as DNA: TGTGCCAGTAGTATAGCCGGACAGGGAAAAGCTTTCTTT. Residues: CASSIAGQGKAFF.

Many counts were recorded for this clonotype. J is TRBJ1-2 and V is TRBV7-2; no firm D call. Trimming removed 8 bases from V and 3 bases from J, with 13 bases in between. In germline, CDR1 is SGHTA, CDR2 FQGNSA. The CDR3 covers 13 residues. CDR3 in DNA: TGTGCCAGCTCGACAATGCCGGACTATGGCTACACCTTC. Translating gives CASSTMPDYGYTF. The full variable domain, with the rest looked up from reference TRBV7-2 and TRBJ1-2, is GAGVSQSPSNKVTEKGKDVELRCDPISGHTALYWYRQSLGQGLEFLIYFQGNSAPDKSGLPSDRFSAERTGGSVSTLTIQRTQQEDSAVYLCASSTMPDYGYTFGSGTRLTVV.

CDR3 in DNA: TGTGCCAGCATGGGGCTGTCGGCAGGGTCCAACGAGCAGTACGTC. Encoded protein: CASMGLSAGSNEQYV. The J gene is TRBJ2-7, the V gene TRBV6-5; perhaps TRBD1 as D (5 bases). This CDR3 has 15 residues. Germline CDR1 and CDR2: MNHEY and SVGAGI. Trimming left V 7 bases short and J 5 bases short, with 21 bases between.

In its sample, this clonotype was seen a few times. The chain is built from TRBV15 and TRBJ1-1; D is perhaps TRBD1 (5 bases). The CDR3 covers 13 residues. Trimming removed 0 bases at V and 10 bases at J, with 12 bases between. Germline loops: CDR1 LNHNV, CDR2 YYDKDF (reference sequence). CDR3 residues: CATSRDRSGAAFF. CDR3 sequence (DNA): TGTGCCACCAGCAGAGATCGCAGCGGGGCAGCTTTCTTT.